This TCR beta chain is from a study of identical twins. Study findings and constraints: Out-of-frame alpha sequences shared between twins exhibited an excess of low generation probability.

This clonotype was observed a few times. Its antigen remains unknown. V was trimmed by 1 base and J by 1 base, leaving 10 bases between them. Germline CDR1 reads SGHAT; CDR2 reads FQNNGV. The CDR3 has 15 amino acids. Through template switching, a universal primer site was introduced, and the cDNA contained unique molecular identifiers. One entry per CDR3 protein, called by TCRdb with MiXCR from the 5' RACE reads. Altogether hundreds of thousands of distinct CDR3 sequences are present, 6% to 6.5% being singletons, with the ten largest covering 1.5% to 2%. The sequenced material came from naive T cells sorted from blood. This chain links TRBV11-2 with TRBJ1-1; no definite D call. The sequence was obtained from a man aged 18 to 35 in good health. This chain's CDR3 is CASSLAAGSNTEAFF. CDR3 in DNA: TGTGCCAGCAGCTTAGCGGCAGGATCGAACACTGAAGCTTTCTTT.